These 27 T cell receptor beta chains were sequenced from one sample in a study of cytomegalovirus exposure and HLA in healthy donors. Researchers ran the PCR with 60 Vbeta and 13 Jbeta primers. TCRdb's copy holds only in-frame clones and misses some; the assay was immunoSEQ multiplex PCR. This table has 200,000 to 300,000 clones, 82% appearing once. The sample comprised PBMCs. All receptors derive from a woman between 40 and 55 years old in good health and CMV-seropositive.

The chain recombines TRBV23-1 with TRBJ2-3, with 10 bases that match TRBD1. TRBV23-1 falls under the ORF class, with uncertain function. This CDR3 spans 16 amino acids. The V and J ends lost 3 bases and 5 bases, in that order; junction bases with no gene match: 8. CDR3 residues: CASSQNRDRGGDTQYF. In DNA, the CDR3 is TGCGCCAGCAGTCAGAACCGGGACAGGGGAGGAGATACGCAGTATTTT.

This sequence joins TRBV6-1 and TRBJ2-2, with 10 nucleotides matching TRBD1. V lost 6 bases and J lost 5; bases outside the gene matches: 3. Germline V gene data show CDR1 as MNHNS and CDR2 as SASEGT. There are 14 residues in the CDR3. In nucleotides, the CDR3 is TGTGCCAGCAGCCGACAGGGGGCGACCGGGGAGCTGTTTTTT. It codes for CASSRQGATGELFF.

The chain recombines TRBV2 with TRBJ2-7; D is undetermined. In germline, CDR1 is SNHLY, CDR2 FYNNEI. V dropped 4 bases and J dropped 6 bases, with 7 bases sitting between them. The CDR3 loop spans 11 amino acids. The CDR3 DNA reads as TGTGCCAGCAGTGTAATGTCCGAGCAGTACTTC. It codes for CASSVMSEQYF.

The chain has TRBV5-1 and TRBJ2-3; D gene ambiguous. This CDR3 spans 14 amino acids. With 4 bases removed from V and 0 bases from J, the gap between germline ends came to 9 bases. Germline-derived CDR1 and CDR2 are SGHRS and YFSETQ. CDR3 nucleotide sequence: TGCGCCAGCAGCCGAGTCGGGAGCACAGATACGCAGTATTTT. It specifies CASSRVGSTDTQYF.

The chain uses TRBV7-3 and TRBJ1-1; 9 positions agree with TRBD1. Germline-derived CDR1 and CDR2 are SGHTA and FQGTGA. J was trimmed by 11 bases and V by 5 bases; bases with no gene match: 6. The CDR3 loop spans 12 amino acids. CDR3 DNA sequence: TGTGCCAGCAGCCTGGGACAGGGAACCGCTTTCTTT. The encoded protein is CASSLGQGTAFF. The variable domain in full, with the rest retrieved from reference TRBV7-3 and TRBJ1-1, is GAGVSQTPSNKVTEKGKYVELRCDPISGHTALYWYRQSLGQGPEFLIYFQGTGAADDSGLPNDRFFAVRPEGSVSTLKIQRTERGDSAVYLCASSLGQGTAFFGQGTRLTVV.

The V call is TRBV30, the J call TRBJ1-1; 7 bases line up with TRBD1. V was clipped by 5 bases and J by 5 bases; unmatched bases: 2. Per germline, CDR1 GTSNPN and CDR2 SVGIG (reference sequence). This CDR3 has 11 amino acids. For the CDR3, the DNA is TGTGCCTGGGCGGACAGGACTGAAGCTTTCTTT. Protein product: CAWADRTEAFF.

V usage is TRBV7-2 and J usage is TRBJ1-4, with D possibly matching TRBD1 (5 bases). The CDR3 consists of 15 residues. The germline V and J ends were trimmed by 4 bases and 5 bases, with 14 bases remaining between them. The germline gives CDR1 SGHTA, CDR2 FQGNSA. CDR3 in amino acids: CASSSQGGENEKLFF. Written as DNA, the CDR3 is TGTGCCAGCAGCTCTCAGGGCGGGGAAAATGAAAAACTGTTTTTT.

V and J are TRBV30 and TRBJ2-7, with TRBD1 matching over 9 bases. CDR3 size: 11 residues. Germline-derived CDR1 and CDR2 are GTSNPN and SVGIG (reference sequence). J lost 7 bases, V lost 7 bases, and 5 bases had no gene match. The CDR3 region is CASGTGLEQYF. DNA of the CDR3: TGTGCCTCCGGGACAGGGCTTGAGCAGTACTTC.

About this clone: At the DNA level, this CDR3 is encoded by other sequences in the same sample as well. The V call is TRBV4-1, the J call TRBJ2-5, with 8 bases aligning to TRBD1. The J segment lost 8 bases and the V segment lost 8 bases, leaving 19 bases of the junction unmatched. CDR1 and CDR2 (germline): MGHRA, YSYEKL. This CDR3 comprises 16 residues. This CDR3 is CASSLSSGTGQETQYF. The CDR3 DNA reads TGCGCCAGCTCCTTGTCCTCCGGGACAGGCCAGGAAACCCAGTACTTC.

This clone was detected once. V and J are TRBV19 and TRBJ1-5; weak D call: TRBD1 (6 bases). Between the trimmed V and J ends, which lost 4 bases and 4 bases, there was a span of 11 bases. The CDR3 extends over 14 amino acids. Germline-derived CDR1 and CDR2 are LNHDA and SQIVND (reference sequence). CDR3 nucleotide sequence: TGTGCCAGTAGTACCGGACAGATGAATCAGCCCCAGCATTTT. This translates into CASSTGQMNQPQHF.

The chain recombines TRBV4-2 with TRBJ1-2, with 8 bases lining up with TRBD1. Germline V lookup: CDR1 LGHNA, CDR2 YNFKEQ. After removal of 0 bases from V and 8 bases from J, the junction contained 5 bases not matched to a gene. The CDR3 consists of 14 residues. DNA for the CDR3: TGTGCCAGCAGCCAAGACCAGGGGGCGCAGGGCTACACCTTC. Amino acids: CASSQDQGAQGYTF.

The V and J genes are TRBV6-5 and TRBJ2-5; the match to TRBD2 covers 12 bases. The CDR3 consists of 15 residues. Germline CDR1 reads MNHEY; CDR2 reads SVGAGI. Trimming took 6 bases from V and 4 from J; bases not matched to a gene: 6. CDR3 amino acids: CASSWGLAGGETQYF. CDR3 sequence (DNA): TGTGCCAGCAGCTGGGGACTAGCGGGTGGAGAGACCCAGTACTTC.

The chain combines TRBV9 with TRBJ1-5; D not certain. Trimming left V 4 bases short and J 7 bases short, with 15 bases between. CDR1 and CDR2 (germline): SGDLS, YYNGEE. This CDR3 contains 14 residues. The chain's CDR3 is CASSPRREGQPQHF. The CDR3 DNA is TGTGCCAGCAGCCCCCGGCGGGAAGGCCAGCCCCAGCATTTT.

This clone was seen once. The CDR3 DNA sequence: TGTGCCAGCCCAGGGACAGGGATCTCACCCCTCCACTTT. This translates into CASPGTGISPLHF. The chain links TRBV6-9 to TRBJ1-6, with 9 bases that match TRBD1. J lost 10 bases, V lost 8 bases, and 6 bases had no gene match. The CDR3 has 13 residues. In germline, CDR1 is MNHGY, CDR2 SVAAGI.

The chain links TRBV4-2 to TRBJ2-7; TRBD2 matches 11 bases. The germline gives CDR1 LGHNA, CDR2 YNFKEQ. J gave up 2 bases and V 0 bases, and 3 bases lay outside the gene matches. CDR3 length: 16 amino acids. CDR3 region: CASSQDLAGGTYEQYF. The CDR3 DNA reads as TGTGCCAGCAGCCAAGACTTAGCGGGAGGGACCTACGAGCAGTACTTC.

The chain couples TRBV7-9 to TRBJ2-3; D remains unclear. The V end lost 4 bases, the J end lost 2 bases, and 16 bases lay between the germline ends. CDR3 length: 16 amino acids. CDR1 is SEHNR, CDR2 FQNEAQ, per germline (reference sequence). The CDR3 DNA sequence: TGTGCCAGCAGCTCCGATTACAGCATTCTCACAGATACGCAGTATTTT. Translation gives CASSSDYSILTDTQYF. The full variable domain, in which reference TRBV7-9 and TRBJ2-3 provide the parts outside the CDR3, is DTGVSQNPRHKITKRGQNVTFRCDPISEHNRLYWYRQTLGQGPEFLTYFQNEAQLEKSRLLSDRFSAERPKGSFSTLEIQRTEQGDSAMYLCASSSDYSILTDTQYFGPGTRLTVL.

The chain carries TRBV30 and TRBJ2-1, with unresolved D. This CDR3 contains 11 residues. The V end was cut by 4 bases, the J end by 9 bases, with 10 bases between. Germline lookup yields CDR1 GTSNPN and CDR2 SVGIG (reference sequence). The CDR3 loop reads CAWKRPGEQFF. The CDR3 nucleotides are TGTGCCTGGAAGAGGCCTGGTGAGCAGTTCTTC.

The J gene is TRBJ2-7, the V gene TRBV7-9; 7 bases line up with TRBD1. This CDR3 has 17 residues. The V segment lost 0 bases and the J segment 5 bases; nucleotides outside the gene matches: 13. Germline V gene data show CDR1 as SEHNR and CDR2 as FQNEAQ (reference sequence). CDR3 DNA: TGTGCCAGCAGCTTAGCCCCCTACCGGACAGGCCCCCACGAGCAGTACTTC. It translates to CASSLAPYRTGPHEQYF.

V gene TRBV25-1 combines with J gene TRBJ1-2; TRBD1 might be the D (6 bases). The CDR3 has 11 amino acids. The germline V gene encodes CDR1 MGHDK and CDR2 SYGVNS. Trimming took off 7 bases at V and 7 bases at J, with 10 bases between the two ends. CDR3 DNA sequence: TGTGCCAGCACCCGAGGGGGTGGCTACACCTTC. This codes for CASTRGGGYTF.

V usage is TRBV4-2 and J usage is TRBJ1-5; TRBD1 might be the D (5 bases). Germline CDR1 and CDR2: LGHNA and YNFKEQ. Trimming took 4 bases from V and 4 from J, leaving 11 bases between them. The CDR3 totals 14 residues. The CDR3 loop is CASSLRDVNQPQHF. The CDR3 DNA follows: TGTGCCAGCAGCCTGCGGGACGTTAATCAGCCCCAGCATTTT.

CDR3 coding DNA: TGTGCCTCAGGACTAGCGGGAGGGGACAATGAGCAGTTCTTC. It codes for CASGLAGGDNEQFF. V gene TRBV10-3 combines with J gene TRBJ2-1, with 15 bases matching TRBD2. Germline V lookup: CDR1 ENHRY, CDR2 SYGVKD. V shed 11 bases, J shed 5 bases, and the junction held 4 bases outside the gene matches. The CDR3 loop spans 14 amino acids.

The chain uses TRBV19 and TRBJ2-5, with 7 bases lining up with TRBD1. The J call is in doubt because the DNA end fits TRBJ2-7 better. This CDR3 comprises 14 residues. Germline assignment: CDR1 LNHDA and CDR2 SQIVND (reference sequence). In nucleotides, the CDR3 is TGTGCCAGTAGTATTCGGACAGGTCCCTACGAGCAGTACTTC. Protein: CASSIRTGPYEQYF.

The rearrangement joins TRBV5-5 to TRBJ1-4; TRBD1 aligns across 8 bases. The J segment lost 7 bases and the V segment lost 4 bases, leaving 9 bases of the junction unmatched. In germline, CDR1 is SGHKS, CDR2 YYEKEE (reference sequence). The CDR3 is 15 amino acids. The CDR3 spells CASSGGDRSSEKLFF. CDR3 sequence (DNA): TGTGCCAGCAGCGGGGGGGACAGGAGTAGTGAAAAACTGTTTTTT.

The chain combines TRBV6-6 with TRBJ2-3, with 9 bases aligning to TRBD1. Per germline, CDR1 MNHNY and CDR2 SVGAGI (reference sequence). The CDR3 has 16 residues. Trimming at V came to 6 bases and at J to 6 bases, leaving 13 bases not matched to a gene. CDR3 protein: CASRTPGTGLFDTQYF. CDR3 DNA: TGTGCCAGCAGGACGCCCGGGACAGGGCTTTTTGATACGCAGTATTTT.

This chain links TRBV28 with TRBJ2-7; 11 bases are shared with TRBD2. The germline gives CDR1 MDHEN, CDR2 SYDVKM. The V gene end was trimmed by 7 bases and the J gene end by 0 bases; junction bases not matched to a gene: 11. This CDR3 region has 17 residues. CDR3 DNA sequence: TGTGCCAGCAATTTCCCCGTAGCGGGAGGGTTCTCCTACGAGCAGTACTTC. Translating gives CASNFPVAGGFSYEQYF.

V usage is TRBV7-8 and J usage is TRBJ2-3; 13 bases agree with TRBD2. Germline CDR1 SGHVS, CDR2 FQNEAQ. The trim removed 5 bases at V and 5 bases at J, leaving 7 bases unmatched. CDR3 length equals 16 residues. In DNA, the CDR3 is TGTGCCAGCAGCGCCGGGACTAGCGGGACGATAGATACGCAGTATTTT. It encodes CASSAGTSGTIDTQYF.

The V gene is TRBV19, the J gene TRBJ1-1; D remains unclear. V lost 10 bases and J lost 3, with 12 bases in between. The germline V gene has CDR1 LNHDA and CDR2 SQIVND (reference sequence). CDR3 length equals 12 residues. CDR3 in amino acids: CATQAVYTEAFF. CDR3 nucleotide sequence: TGTGCCACCCAAGCCGTGTACACTGAAGCTTTCTTT.